Listed below are T cell receptor beta chains from one sample, sequenced in a study of cytomegalovirus exposure and HLA in healthy donors. Using immunoSEQ multiplex PCR, the repertoire was profiled, and TCRdb retains in-frame clones only, with some absent. The sample has some 200,000 clones, around 84% seen once; the top ten hold over 10%. Sequenced material: PBMCs. These receptors originate from a woman in her 30s in good health and CMV-seropositive. Both conserved end residues are part of each CDR3. For some rows the clone size is stated as once, few or many, or as a class when expanded; others skip it.

TRBV6-5	.	TRBJ2-2	CASSPIIGELFF
TRBV4-2	.	TRBJ1-2	CASSQIQGSGYGYTF
TRBV19	.	TRBJ2-3	CASSITFRGPTDTQYF
TRBV6-5	.	TRBJ2-3	CASSLAGAFRDTQYF
TRBV5-1	.	TRBJ1-5	CASSPEAGAGQPQHF
TRBV11-2	.	TRBJ2-3	CASSMLTSGSKDTQYF
TRBV5-1	.	TRBJ2-5	CASSLGRIQETQYF
TRBV29-1	.	TRBJ1-2	CSATGVPASYGYTF
TRBV28	.	TRBJ1-1	CASSLGGASRAFF
TRBV19	.	TRBJ1-1	CASSRQGSNTEAFF
TRBV9	.	TRBJ1-2	CASSASLGGAREDYGYTF
TRBV29-1	.	TRBJ2-2	CSVDGVEFPGELFF
TRBV5-1	.	TRBJ2-5	CASSHRPTSGTQETQYF
TRBV7-2	.	TRBJ2-1	CASSLAGGQGFYEQFF
TRBV5-4	.	TRBJ1-1	CASSYQGRGNTEAFF
TRBV11-2	.	TRBJ2-2	CASRPSGNTGELFF
TRBV7-3	.	TRBJ2-3	CASSPMAVTDTQYF
TRBV28	once	TRBJ1-1	CASSPAPGTEAFF
TRBV5-1	.	TRBJ2-7	CASSLVRGTYEQYF
TRBV5-1	.	TRBJ1-2	CASSLAGQGEEGYTF
TRBV4-2	.	TRBJ2-1	CASSQEGTGDYNEQFF
TRBV29-1	.	TRBJ2-3	CSGSQGGGTQYF
TRBV28	.	TRBJ1-2	CASSDEGGRGYTF
TRBV6-5	.	TRBJ2-7	CASSYSRSGAYEQYF
TRBV19	.	TRBJ2-6	CASSIARGDNVLTF
TRBV25-1	.	TRBJ2-3	CASSESGADTQYF
TRBV5-1	.	TRBJ2-5	CASSFGGHETQYF
TRBV6-1	.	TRBJ1-5	CASSRQGGQPQHF
TRBV7-9	.	TRBJ2-3	CASNSVGGSDTQYF